This T cell receptor (beta chain) originates from a study of CD8 T cells in ankylosing spondylitis. Study-level results: Disease-linked clones were reportedly significantly enriched in matched ankylosing spondylitis synovial fluid. It appeared that ankylosing spondylitis blood was characterized by a TCR beta motif of seven or eight highly homologous variants. Clones linked with disease were CD8+ and fairly uncommon in the peripheral blood.

On this clonotype itself: Its target is not known.

TCRdb fed the 5' RACE reads into MiXCR, producing one record per CDR3 protein. Here the sample spans about 320,000 distinct CDR3 sequences, around a tenth being singletons. The CDR3 is 14 residues long. Trimming at V came to 5 bases and at J to 4 bases, leaving 7 bases not matched to a gene. The sample was blood, either unsorted or a sorted T cell fraction (not recorded which). This TCR was recovered from a female donor with ankylosing spondylitis or in good health (not recorded which). This chain uses TRBV12-3 or TRBV12-4 with TRBJ1-1; 7 positions match TRBD1. CDR3 DNA sequence: TGTGCCAGCAGTCTGACAGGGAGGACCACTGAAGCTTTCTTT. Encoded protein: CASSLTGRTTEAFF.